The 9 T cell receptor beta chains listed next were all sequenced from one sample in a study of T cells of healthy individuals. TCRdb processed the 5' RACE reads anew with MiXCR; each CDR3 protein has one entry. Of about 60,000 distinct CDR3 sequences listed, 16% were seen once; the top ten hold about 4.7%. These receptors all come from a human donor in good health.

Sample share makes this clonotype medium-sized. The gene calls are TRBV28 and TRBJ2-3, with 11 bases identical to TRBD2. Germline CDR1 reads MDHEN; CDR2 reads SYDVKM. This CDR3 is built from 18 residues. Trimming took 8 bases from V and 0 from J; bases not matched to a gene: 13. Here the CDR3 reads CASRLAGPPGASTDTQYF. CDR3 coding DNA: TGTGCCAGCCGACTAGCGGGGCCGCCAGGGGCTAGCACAGATACGCAGTATTTT.

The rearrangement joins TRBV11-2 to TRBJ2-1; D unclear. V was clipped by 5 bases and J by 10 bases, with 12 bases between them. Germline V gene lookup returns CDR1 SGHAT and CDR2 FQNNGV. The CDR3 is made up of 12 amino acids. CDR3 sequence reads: CASSPVPGEQFF. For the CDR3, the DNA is TGTGCCAGCAGCCCGGTACCAGGCGAGCAGTTCTTC. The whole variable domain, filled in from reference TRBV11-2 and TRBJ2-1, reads EAGVAQSPRYKIIEKRQSVAFWCNPISGHATLYWYQQILGQGPKLLIQFQNNGVVDDSQLPKDRFSAERLKGVDSTLKIQPAKLEDSAVYLCASSPVPGEQFFGPGTRLTVL.

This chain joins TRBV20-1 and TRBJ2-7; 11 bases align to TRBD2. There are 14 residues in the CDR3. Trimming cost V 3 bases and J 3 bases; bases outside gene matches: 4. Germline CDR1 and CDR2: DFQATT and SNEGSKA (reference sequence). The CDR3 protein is CSARRGTSGYEQYF. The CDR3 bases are TGCAGTGCTAGGAGGGGGACTAGCGGCTACGAGCAGTACTTC.

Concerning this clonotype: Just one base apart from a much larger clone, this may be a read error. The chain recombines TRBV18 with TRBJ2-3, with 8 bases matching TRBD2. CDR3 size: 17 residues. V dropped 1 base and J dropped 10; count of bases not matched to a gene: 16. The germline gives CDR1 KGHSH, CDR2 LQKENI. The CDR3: CASSPQSRGGRAGPQYF. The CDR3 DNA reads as TGTGCCAGCTCACCACAAAGTCGGGGGGGAAGGGCAGGGCCGCAGTATTTT. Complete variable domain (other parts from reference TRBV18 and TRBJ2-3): NAGVMQNPRHLVRRRGQEARLRCSPMKGHSHVYWYRQLPEEGLKFMVYLQKENIIDESGMPKERFSAEFPKEGPSILRIQQVVRGDSAAYFCASSPQSRGGRAGPQYFGPGTRLTVL.

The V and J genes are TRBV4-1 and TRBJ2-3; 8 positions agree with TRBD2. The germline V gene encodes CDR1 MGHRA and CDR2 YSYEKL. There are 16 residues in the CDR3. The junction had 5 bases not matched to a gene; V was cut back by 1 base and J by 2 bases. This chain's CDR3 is CASSQVRGGNTDTQYF. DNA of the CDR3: TGCGCCAGCAGCCAAGTACGCGGGGGGAACACAGATACGCAGTATTTT.

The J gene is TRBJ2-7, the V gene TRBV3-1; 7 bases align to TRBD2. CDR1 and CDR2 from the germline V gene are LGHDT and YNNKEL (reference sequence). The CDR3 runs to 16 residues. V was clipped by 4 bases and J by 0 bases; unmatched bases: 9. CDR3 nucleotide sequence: TGTGCCAGCAGCCGGCGGGGGACGGGAAGCTCCTACGAGCAGTACTTC. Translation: CASSRRGTGSSYEQYF.

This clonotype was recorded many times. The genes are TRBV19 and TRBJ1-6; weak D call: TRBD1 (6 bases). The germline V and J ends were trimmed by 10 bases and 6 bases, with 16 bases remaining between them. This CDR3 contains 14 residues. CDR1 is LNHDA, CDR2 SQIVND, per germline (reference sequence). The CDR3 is CATQSGVLNSPLHF. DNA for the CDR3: TGTGCCACGCAATCAGGGGTGCTTAATTCACCCCTCCACTTT.

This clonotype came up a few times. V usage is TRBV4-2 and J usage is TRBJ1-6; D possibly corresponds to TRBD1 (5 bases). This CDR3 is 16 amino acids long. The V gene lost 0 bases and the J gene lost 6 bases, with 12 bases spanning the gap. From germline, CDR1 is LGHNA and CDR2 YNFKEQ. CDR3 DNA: TGTGCCAGCAGCCAAGATCAGGGCAGGGTTAATTCACCCCTCCACTTT. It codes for CASSQDQGRVNSPLHF.

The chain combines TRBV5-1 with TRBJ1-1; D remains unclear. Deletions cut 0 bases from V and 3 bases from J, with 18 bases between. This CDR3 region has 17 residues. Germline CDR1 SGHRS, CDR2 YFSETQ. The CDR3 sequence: CASSLAGTGVTYTEAFF. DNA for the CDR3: TGCGCCAGCAGCTTGGCGGGTACTGGGGTGACATACACTGAAGCTTTCTTT.